Each of the 21 T cell receptor beta chains below was sequenced from the same sample in a study of identical twins. From the 5' RACE reads, TCRdb called clonotypes with MiXCR, one entry per CDR3 protein. The sample lists some 1,700,000 distinct CDR3 sequences, under 35% seen once, with approximately 0.29% in the top ten. Sequenced material: cord blood. All receptors derive from a newborn girl in good health.

As to this clonotype: A much bigger clone sits one base away, suggesting this may be a read error. This CDR3 is CSVVRQNQGTQYF. The DNA of the CDR3 is TGCAGCGTTGTCCGACAAAACCAAGGGACCCAGTACTTC. The V call is TRBV29-1, the J call TRBJ2-4; no clear D. The end of the DNA fits TRBJ2-5 better, so the J call may be wrong. The CDR3 runs 13 residues. The germline CDR1 and CDR2 sequences are SQVTM and ANQGSEA.

J is TRBJ2-7 and V is TRBV15; unclear D gene. Trimming pared 0 bases from V and 1 base from J, leaving 7 bases between. CDR3 length: 14 residues. CDR1 LNHNV and CDR2 YYDKDF come from the germline V gene (reference sequence). The CDR3 spells CATSRDYGSYEQYF. In DNA, the CDR3 is TGTGCCACCAGCAGAGATTATGGATCCTACGAGCAGTACTTC.

This clonotype was detected ten times or more. The V and J genes are TRBV12-3 or TRBV12-4 and TRBJ1-5; D unresolved. V lost 6 bases to trimming and J lost 0 bases, with 9 bases between them. This CDR3 spans 14 amino acids. The CDR3 DNA follows: TGTGCCAGCAGCTTAAGGTCTAGCAATCAGCCCCAGCATTTT. This translates into CASSLRSSNQPQHF.

The chain recombines TRBV28 with TRBJ2-7; unclear D gene. CDR3 size: 13 residues. Trimming cost V 4 bases and J 2 bases, with 9 bases left between them. Looked up from germline, CDR1 is MDHEN and CDR2 is SYDVKM. This CDR3 reads CASSSRTPYEQYF. The DNA for the CDR3 is TGTGCCAGCAGTTCTAGGACGCCCTACGAGCAGTACTTC.

V gene TRBV6-6 combines with J gene TRBJ2-3; TRBD2 aligns across 9 bases. This CDR3 spans 17 amino acids. Trimming removed 1 base from V and 6 bases from J; junction bases left unmatched: 11. Germline V gene data show CDR1 as MNHNY and CDR2 as SVGAGI (reference sequence). CDR3 sequence (DNA): TGTGCCAGCAGTTACTACCGGCGGGGGGGCCGTTTCGATACGCAGTATTTT. Protein: CASSYYRRGGRFDTQYF.

This clonotype was observed at least ten times. This sequence joins TRBV20-1 and TRBJ1-2; 9 nucleotides agree with TRBD1. Germline-derived CDR1 and CDR2 are DFQATT and SNEGSKA (reference sequence). This CDR3 has 13 residues. Unmatched junction bases numbered 2, after V lost 1 base and J lost 5 bases. The CDR3: CSARVGTGYGYTF. CDR3 sequence (DNA): TGCAGTGCTAGAGTTGGGACAGGGTATGGCTACACCTTC.

There are many counts of this clonotype. The rearrangement uses TRBV4-2 and TRBJ1-2; D remains unclear. The CDR3 is 12 amino acids. V was clipped by 1 base and J by 8 bases, with 8 bases between them. Germline assignment: CDR1 LGHNA and CDR2 YNFKEQ. The CDR3 protein is CASSQVGEGYTF. The CDR3 nucleotides read TGTGCCAGCAGCCAAGTGGGTGAGGGCTACACCTTC.

The chain links TRBV24-1 to TRBJ2-2; D may be TRBD2 (5 bases). The germline gives CDR1 KGHDR, CDR2 SFDVKD. V dropped 5 bases and J dropped 6 bases, with 12 bases sitting between them. This CDR3 is built from 14 residues. The CDR3 DNA is TGTGCCACCAGTGGACGGGGAAGGTCCGGGGAGCTGTTTTTT. Encoded protein: CATSGRGRSGELFF.

This clonotype was seen a few times. The V gene is TRBV27, the J gene TRBJ2-3, with no clear D. Trimming pared 5 bases from V and 2 bases from J, leaving 11 bases between. Germline V CDR1 and CDR2: MNHEY, SMNVEV (reference sequence). This CDR3 contains 14 residues. CDR3: CASSTAGHTDTQYF. In DNA, the CDR3 is TGTGCCAGCAGTACCGCCGGGCACACAGATACGCAGTATTTT.

A few counts support this clonotype. V usage is TRBV4-2 and J usage is TRBJ1-2; D not resolved. The CDR3 spans 15 residues. The V gene's germline CDR1 is LGHNA and CDR2 YNFKEQ. Trimming left V 0 bases short and J 6 bases short, with 14 bases between. CDR3 DNA: TGTGCCAGCAGCCAAGATATACGCCGGACGAATGGCTACACCTTC. Its translation is CASSQDIRRTNGYTF.

Only a few counts were recorded for this clonotype. The V and J genes are TRBV9 and TRBJ2-3, with 8 bases matching TRBD2. V dropped 2 bases and J dropped 4; count of bases not matched to a gene: 6. CDR3 size: 15 residues. Per the germline V gene, CDR1 is SGDLS and CDR2 is YYNGEE. CDR3 residues: CASSVPGGPSDTQYF. The CDR3 region has the DNA TGTGCCAGCAGCGTCCCGGGGGGGCCGTCAGATACGCAGTATTTT.

This chain links TRBV24-1 with TRBJ1-2; TRBD1 matches 8 bases. CDR1 and CDR2 (germline): KGHDR, SFDVKD. CDR3 size: 14 residues. Unmatched junction bases numbered 3, after V lost 7 bases and J lost 0 bases. The chain's CDR3 is CATRGTGSNYGYTF. CDR3 nucleotides: TGTGCCACCAGGGGGACAGGTTCTAACTATGGCTACACCTTC.

This clonotype was picked up a small number of times. The gene calls are TRBV20-1 and TRBJ2-3; D gene ambiguous. CDR1 and CDR2 from the germline V gene are DFQATT and SNEGSKA (reference sequence). The CDR3 length is 13 residues. The CDR3 coding sequence is TGCAGGCCCCTAGACTCGATGACAGATACGCAGTATTTT. This translates into CRPLDSMTDTQYF.

The chain employs TRBV5-1 and TRBJ2-2; D gene unclear. Germline V gives CDR1 SGHRS, CDR2 YFSETQ. V was clipped by 7 bases and J by 0 bases, with 13 bases between them. CDR3 size: 15 residues. CDR3 DNA sequence: TGCGCCAGCTTTACGGACGGACCGAACACCGGGGAGCTGTTTTTT. It codes for CASFTDGPNTGELFF.

This clonotype was seen many times. The chain has TRBV12-3 or TRBV12-4 and TRBJ2-3, with 9 bases matching TRBD1. CDR3 length: 15 residues. The V segment lost 6 bases and the J segment 2 bases; nucleotides outside the gene matches: 6. CDR3 loop: CASSRTGAFTDTQYF. In nucleotides, the CDR3 is TGTGCCAGCAGCCGGACAGGGGCCTTCACAGATACGCAGTATTTT.

This clonotype has just one count. The V call is TRBV6-1, the J call TRBJ2-1, with D possibly matching TRBD2 (5 bases). V was pared by 4 bases and J by 8 bases, with 9 bases between. The CDR3 is 12 residues long. The germline V gene encodes CDR1 MNHNS and CDR2 SASEGT. CDR3 bases: TGTGCCAGCAGTGTAAAGCGGCATGAGCAGTTCTTC. Its protein product is CASSVKRHEQFF.

The CDR3 DNA is TGCAGTGCGCCGTGGACACGGAGCTCCTACGAGCAGTACTTC. The encoded protein is CSAPWTRSSYEQYF. The V and J genes are TRBV20-1 and TRBJ2-7; a weak D match, TRBD1 (5 bases). CDR3 length: 14 residues. V was shortened by 6 bases and J by 0 bases, with 15 bases between the two germline ends. Germline V lookup: CDR1 DFQATT, CDR2 SNEGSKA (reference sequence).

The genes are TRBV6-5 and TRBJ1-4; D is perhaps TRBD1 (5 bases). This CDR3 is built from 14 residues. V lost 5 bases and J 7 bases, leaving 14 bases between the germline ends. Germline V CDR1 and CDR2: MNHEY, SVGAGI. Here the CDR3 reads CASSPTYGGEKLFF. The CDR3 nucleotides read TGTGCCAGCAGTCCAACGTATGGGGGTGAAAAACTGTTTTTT.

This clonotype was detected many times. The chain links TRBV2 to TRBJ2-4; 9 nucleotides line up with TRBD2. J lost 1 base, V lost 4 bases, and 2 bases had no gene match. There are 15 residues in the CDR3. Germline loops: CDR1 SNHLY, CDR2 FYNNEI. Written as DNA, the CDR3 is TGTGCCAGCAGTGCTCTAGCGGGGGCCAAAAACATTCAGTACTTC. It specifies CASSALAGAKNIQYF.

The J gene is TRBJ2-5, the V gene TRBV27, with D unclear. CDR3 length: 15 amino acids. The V end lost 0 bases, the J end lost 1 base, and 9 bases lay between the germline ends. Germline-derived CDR1 and CDR2 are MNHEY and SMNVEV (reference sequence). The CDR3 sequence: CASSLSSPFQETQYF. CDR3 nucleotide sequence: TGTGCCAGCAGTTTATCTTCCCCATTCCAAGAGACCCAGTACTTC.

The rearrangement joins TRBV4-1 to TRBJ1-1; D is unclear. The CDR3 totals 16 residues. V lost 3 bases, J lost 1 base, and 15 bases lay in between. From germline, CDR1 is MGHRA and CDR2 YSYEKL. DNA for the CDR3: TGCGCCAGCAGCCAGGGAAGGGCCAAGGGGAACACTGAAGCTTTCTTT. It encodes CASSQGRAKGNTEAFF.